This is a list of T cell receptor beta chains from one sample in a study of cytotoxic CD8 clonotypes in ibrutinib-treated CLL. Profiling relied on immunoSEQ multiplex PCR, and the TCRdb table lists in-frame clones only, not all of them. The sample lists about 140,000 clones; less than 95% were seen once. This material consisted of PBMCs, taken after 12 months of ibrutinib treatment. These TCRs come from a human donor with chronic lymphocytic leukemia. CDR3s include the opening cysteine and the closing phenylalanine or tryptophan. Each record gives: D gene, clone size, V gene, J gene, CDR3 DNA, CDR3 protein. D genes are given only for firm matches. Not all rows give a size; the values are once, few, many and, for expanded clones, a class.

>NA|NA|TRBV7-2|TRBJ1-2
TGTGCCAGCAGCTTAGGAATCAGAAAATCCCCCTATGGCTACACCTTC
CASSLGIRKSPYGYTF
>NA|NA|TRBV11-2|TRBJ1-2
TGTGCCAGCAGCTCATTTGTGGGTGGCTACACCTTC
CASSSFVGGYTF
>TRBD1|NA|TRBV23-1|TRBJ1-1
TGCGCCAGCAGTCGGACAGGGGCGTGCGACACTGAAGCTTTCTTT
CASSRTGACDTEAFF
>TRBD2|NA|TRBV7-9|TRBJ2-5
TGTGCCAGCAGTCCTATTCTAGCGGGGGGTGGAGAGACCCAGTACTTC
CASSPILAGGGETQYF
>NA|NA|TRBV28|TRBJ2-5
TGTGCCAGCAGTGGGACACGGGAGACCCAGTACTTC
CASSGTRETQYF
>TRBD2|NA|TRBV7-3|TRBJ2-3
TGTGCCAGCAGCTTATGGGCGGGAGAGTTGCCAGATACGCAGTATTTT
CASSLWAGELPDTQYF
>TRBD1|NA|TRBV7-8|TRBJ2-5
TGTGCCAGCAGCCCGGGGACAGGGGAAGAGACCCAGTACTTC
CASSPGTGEETQYF
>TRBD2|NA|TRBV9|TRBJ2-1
TGTGCCAGCACCGCGACTAGCGGGAGGGTTGAGCAGTTCTTC
CASTATSGRVEQFF
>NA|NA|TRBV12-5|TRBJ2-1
TGTGCTAGTGGTTTGTTTCCTGGGCACTCCTACAATGAGCAGTTCTTC
CASGLFPGHSYNEQFF
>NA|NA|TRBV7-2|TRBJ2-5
TGTGCCAGCAGCCGCCTTTGGGGGGATGAAGAGACCCAGTACTTC
CASSRLWGDEETQYF
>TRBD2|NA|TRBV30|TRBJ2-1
TGTGCCTGGACCAGCGGCGGGAGCTCCTACAATGAGCAGTTCTTC
CAWTSGGSSYNEQFF
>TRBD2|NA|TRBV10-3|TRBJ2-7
TGTGCCATCAGTGACGGCCCTACTAGCGGGAGTTCTGTCGAGCAGTACTTC
CAISDGPTSGSSVEQYF
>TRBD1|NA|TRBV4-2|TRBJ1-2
TGTGCCAGCACCACACCCAGAGGGGGCGGAGGCTACACCTTC
CASTTPRGGGGYTF
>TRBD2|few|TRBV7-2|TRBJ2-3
TGTGCCAGCAGCCCCCCCGGACTAGCGTTAGATACGCAGTATTTT
CASSPPGLALDTQYF
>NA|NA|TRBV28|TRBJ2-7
TGTGCCAGCAGTTTATGGGACTCAAGCTCCTACGAGCAGTACTTC
CASSLWDSSSYEQYF
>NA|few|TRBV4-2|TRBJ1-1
TGTGCCAGCAGCCCCCTATGGCAGGGGCCCAAATACACTGAAGCTTTCTTT
CASSPLWQGPKYTEAFF
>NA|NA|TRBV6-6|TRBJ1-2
TGTGCCATCACCATCAACCGATTCCCGAACTATGGCTACACCTTC
CAITINRFPNYGYTF
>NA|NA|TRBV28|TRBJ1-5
TGTGCCAGCAGTTACGGGACATTGAGCAATCAGCCCCAGCATTTT
CASSYGTLSNQPQHF
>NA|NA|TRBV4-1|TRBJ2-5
TGCGCCAGCAGCCACGAAGACTACCAAGAGACCCAGTACTTC
CASSHEDYQETQYF
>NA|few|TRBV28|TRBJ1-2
TGTGCCAGCGAAGGTAACTATGGCTACACCTTC
CASEGNYGYTF
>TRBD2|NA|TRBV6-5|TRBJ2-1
TGTGCCAGCAGAAAACTAGCGGGACCCTACAATGAGCAGTTCTTC
CASRKLAGPYNEQFF
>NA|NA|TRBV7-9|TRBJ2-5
TGTGCCAGCAGCTTAGTGGAGGGCGGGGAGACCCAGTACTTC
CASSLVEGGETQYF
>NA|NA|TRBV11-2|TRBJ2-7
TGTGCCAGCAGCTTTGGGTTATCCTACGAGCAGTACTTC
CASSFGLSYEQYF
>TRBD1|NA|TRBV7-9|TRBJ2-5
TGTGCCAGCAGCGTGCAGGGGGTACAAGAGACCCAGTACTTC
CASSVQGVQETQYF
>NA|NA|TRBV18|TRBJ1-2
TGTGCCAGCTCACCACCGGTCGGGGGCGAAATCTATGGCTACACCTTC
CASSPPVGGEIYGYTF
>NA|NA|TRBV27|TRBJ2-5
TGTGCCACTGCGCAAGAAAGGAGGGCCATAGGAGAGACCCAGTACTTC
CATAQERRAIGETQYF
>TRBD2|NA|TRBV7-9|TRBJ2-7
TGTGCCAGCAGCTTAGGATCTAGCGGATACGAGCAGTACTTC
CASSLGSSGYEQYF
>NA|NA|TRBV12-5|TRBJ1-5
TGTGCCTCGGGAGAAAGCAATCAGCCCCAGCATTTT
CASGESNQPQHF
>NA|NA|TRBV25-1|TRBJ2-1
TGTGCCAGTCAACAGGACAGCTACAATGAGCAGTTCTTC
CASQQDSYNEQFF
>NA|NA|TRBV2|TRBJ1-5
TGTGCCAGCACCCTCTCCTCCGGGACTGTGAATCAGCCCCAGCATTTT
CASTLSSGTVNQPQHF
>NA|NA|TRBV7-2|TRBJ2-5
TGTGCCAGCAGCTTAGCGGACTATCGGGAGACCCAGTACTTC
CASSLADYRETQYF
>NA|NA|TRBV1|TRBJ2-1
TGCACCAGCAGCCGGCAACGAGTGACTAGCGGGAGAGAAAATGAGCAGTTCTTC
CTSSRQRVTSGRENEQFF
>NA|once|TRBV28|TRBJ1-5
TGTGCCACGGACATCAGCAATCAGCCCCAGCATTTT
CATDISNQPQHF
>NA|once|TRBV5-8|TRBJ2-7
TGTGCCAGCAGCTTGTTATCTTACGAGCAGTACTTC
CASSLLSYEQYF
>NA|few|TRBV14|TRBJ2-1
TGTGCCAGCCGCCGGGGGCGGGACGGAGGAGATGAGCAGTTCTTC
CASRRGRDGGDEQFF
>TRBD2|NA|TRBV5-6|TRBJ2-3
TGTGCCAGCCATACTAGCGGGAGGACGTCGGGGGCAGATACGCAGTATTTT
CASHTSGRTSGADTQYF
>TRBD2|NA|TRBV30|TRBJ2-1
TGTGCCTGGAGACTAGCGGGAGTTAAGGAGCAGTTCTTC
CAWRLAGVKEQFF
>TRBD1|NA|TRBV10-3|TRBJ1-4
TGTGCCATCAGTCGGACAGGGGATAATGAAAAACTGTTTTTT
CAISRTGDNEKLFF
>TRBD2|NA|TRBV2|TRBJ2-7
TGTGCCAGCAGGGGACTAGCGGCCAAAGTTTACGAGCAGTACTTC
CASRGLAAKVYEQYF
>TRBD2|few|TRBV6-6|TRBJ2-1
TGTGCCAGCAGTGGCGGGAGAAAGGGTGAGCAGTTCTTC
CASSGGRKGEQFF
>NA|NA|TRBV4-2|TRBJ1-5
TGTGCCAGCAGTCACGAGCGAAGGAGCAATCAGCCCCAGCATTTT
CASSHERRSNQPQHF
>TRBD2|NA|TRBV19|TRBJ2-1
TGTGCCGGCGGGGCTAGCGGGAGGTTCAATGAGCAGTTCTTC
CAGGASGRFNEQFF
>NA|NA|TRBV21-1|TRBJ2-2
TGTGCCAGCAGCCAGCCGACGAATCTAGGGGAGCTGTTTTTT
CASSQPTNLGELFF
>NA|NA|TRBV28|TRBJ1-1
TGTGCCAACAGCCTTGGGTTTTTTCCGGGGATGAACACTGAAGCTTTCTTT
CANSLGFFPGMNTEAFF
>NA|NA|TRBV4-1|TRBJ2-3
TGCGCCAGCAGCCAAGAAATGGCGGGGATCACAGATACGCAGTATTTT
CASSQEMAGITDTQYF
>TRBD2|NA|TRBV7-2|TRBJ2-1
TGTGCCAGCAGCTGGACTAGCGGGGATTACAATGAGCAGTTCTTC
CASSWTSGDYNEQFF
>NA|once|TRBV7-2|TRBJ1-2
TGTGCCAGCAGCTTCGGTTCAGGAAAACATGGCTACACCTTC
CASSFGSGKHGYTF
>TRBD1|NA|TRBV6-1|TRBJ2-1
TGTGCCAGCAGTGTCGTACTCCGACAGGGAAGGAATGAGCAGTTCTTC
CASSVVLRQGRNEQFF
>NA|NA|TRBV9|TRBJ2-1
TGTGCCAGCAGCGGAGTCGCGGTAGCGGGACAGAGCTCCTACAATGAGCAGTTCTTC
CASSGVAVAGQSSYNEQFF
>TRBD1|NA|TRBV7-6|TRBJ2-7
TGTGCCAGCAGCTTAGGACAGGGGATTTTGAGCAACGAGCAGTACTTC
CASSLGQGILSNEQYF
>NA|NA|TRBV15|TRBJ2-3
TGTGCCACCAGCAGACAACAGGGACTAACAGATACGCAGTATTTT
CATSRQQGLTDTQYF
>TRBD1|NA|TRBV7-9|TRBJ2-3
TGTGCCAGCAGCCACGGACAGGACACAGATACGCAGTATTTT
CASSHGQDTDTQYF
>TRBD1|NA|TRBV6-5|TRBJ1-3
TGTGCCAGCAGAACAGGGGGCGGAAACACCATATATTTT
CASRTGGGNTIYF
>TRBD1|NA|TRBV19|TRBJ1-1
TGTGCCAGTAGTATAGGACAGGGGATGAACACTGAAGCTTTCTTT
CASSIGQGMNTEAFF
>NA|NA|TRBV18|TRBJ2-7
TGTGCCAGCTCACGGGACACTAGTCGGGAGCAGTACTTC
CASSRDTSREQYF
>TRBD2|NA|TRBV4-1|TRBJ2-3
TGCGCCAGCAGCCAACCCAGAGTGGCGGGAGGGCGAGATACGCAGTATTTT
CASSQPRVAGGRDTQYF
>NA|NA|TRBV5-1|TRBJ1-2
TGCGCCAGCAGTGTGCGGGACCGACCTAACTATGGCTACACCTTC
CASSVRDRPNYGYTF
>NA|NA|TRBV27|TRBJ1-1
TGTGCCAGCCGTGCGGGGCGCACTGAAGCTTTCTTT
CASRAGRTEAFF
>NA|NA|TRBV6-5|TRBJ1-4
TGTGCCAGCAGTAAGGGAACAACTAATGAAAAACTGTTTTTT
CASSKGTTNEKLFF
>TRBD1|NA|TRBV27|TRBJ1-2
TGTGCCAGCAGTCCCCGACAGGGTCGGAATGGCTACACCTTC
CASSPRQGRNGYTF